The TCR beta chain described here comes from a study of cytomegalovirus exposure and HLA in healthy donors. PCR used 60 Vbeta primers and 13 Jbeta primers. Method: immunoSEQ multiplex PCR; TCRdb's copy keeps in-frame clones and lacks some. The data contain about 160,000 clones, roughly 82% of them singletons. Germline V gene data show CDR1 as SEHNR and CDR2 as FQNEAQ (reference sequence). V lost 2 bases to trimming and J lost 7 bases; unmatched junction nucleotides: 8. This CDR3 contains 14 residues. This clone showed up just once. The genes are TRBV7-9 and TRBJ2-7, with 7 nucleotides matching TRBD2. This clonotype originated in a man in his fifties in good health and CMV-seropositive. Sequencing was performed on PBMCs. The CDR3 reads CASSLSGTAWEQYF. The CDR3 DNA follows: TGTGCCAGCAGCTTAAGCGGGACTGCCTGGGAGCAGTACTTC.